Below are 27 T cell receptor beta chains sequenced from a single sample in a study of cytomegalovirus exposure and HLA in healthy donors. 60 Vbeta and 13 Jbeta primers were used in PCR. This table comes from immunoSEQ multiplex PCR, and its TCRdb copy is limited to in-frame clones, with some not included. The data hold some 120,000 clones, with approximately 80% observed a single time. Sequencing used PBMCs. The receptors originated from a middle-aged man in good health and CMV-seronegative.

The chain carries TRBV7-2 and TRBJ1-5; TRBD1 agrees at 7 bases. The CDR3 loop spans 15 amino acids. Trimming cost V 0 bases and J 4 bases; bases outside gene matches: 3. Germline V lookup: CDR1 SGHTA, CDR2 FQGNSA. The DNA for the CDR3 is TGTGCCAGCAGCTTAGCCGGACAGGAAAATCAGCCCCAGCATTTT. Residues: CASSLAGQENQPQHF.

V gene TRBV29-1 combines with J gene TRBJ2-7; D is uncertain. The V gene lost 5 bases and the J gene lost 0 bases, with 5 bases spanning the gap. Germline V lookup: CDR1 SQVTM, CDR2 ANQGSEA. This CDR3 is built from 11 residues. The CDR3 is CSVSSSYEQYF. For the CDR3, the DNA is TGCAGCGTTTCCAGCTCCTACGAGCAGTACTTC.

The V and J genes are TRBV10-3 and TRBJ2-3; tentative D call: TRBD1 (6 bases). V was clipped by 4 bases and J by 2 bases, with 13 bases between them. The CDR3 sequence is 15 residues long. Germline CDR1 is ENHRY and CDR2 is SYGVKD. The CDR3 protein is CAISVGAGDTDTQYF. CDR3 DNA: TGTGCCATCAGTGTAGGGGCAGGGGACACAGATACGCAGTATTTT.

CDR3 nucleotides: TGTGCCAGCAGTTTAGCATCCCAGGAGACCCAGTACTTC. This codes for CASSLASQETQYF. V usage is TRBV28 and J usage is TRBJ2-5, with D unresolved. There are 13 residues in the CDR3. V lost 2 bases and J 5 bases, leaving 9 bases between the germline ends. Germline CDR1 is MDHEN and CDR2 is SYDVKM.

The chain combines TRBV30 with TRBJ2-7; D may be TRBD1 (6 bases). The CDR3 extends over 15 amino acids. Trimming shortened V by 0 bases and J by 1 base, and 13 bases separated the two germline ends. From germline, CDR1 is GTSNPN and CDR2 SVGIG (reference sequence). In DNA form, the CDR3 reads TGTGCCTGGAGTGTACTAGGGACAAATTCCTACGAGCAGTACTTC. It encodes CAWSVLGTNSYEQYF.

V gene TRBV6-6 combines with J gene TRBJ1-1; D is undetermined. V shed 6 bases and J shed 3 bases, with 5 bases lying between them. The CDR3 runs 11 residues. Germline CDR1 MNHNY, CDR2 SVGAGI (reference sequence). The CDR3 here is CASRSDTEAFF. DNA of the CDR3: TGTGCCAGCAGGTCCGACACTGAAGCTTTCTTT.

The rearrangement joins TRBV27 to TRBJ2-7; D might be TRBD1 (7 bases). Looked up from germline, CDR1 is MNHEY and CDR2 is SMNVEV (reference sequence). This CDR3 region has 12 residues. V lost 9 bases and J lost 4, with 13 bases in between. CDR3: CAREGAFYEQYF. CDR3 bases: TGTGCCAGGGAGGGGGCTTTTTACGAGCAGTACTTC.

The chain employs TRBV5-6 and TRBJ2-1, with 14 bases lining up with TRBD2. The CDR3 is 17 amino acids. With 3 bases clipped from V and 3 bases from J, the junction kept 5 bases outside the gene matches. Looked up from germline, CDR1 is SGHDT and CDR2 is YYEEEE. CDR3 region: CASSSGLAGELYNEQFF. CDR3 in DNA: TGTGCCAGCAGCTCGGGACTAGCGGGAGAACTCTACAATGAGCAGTTCTTC.

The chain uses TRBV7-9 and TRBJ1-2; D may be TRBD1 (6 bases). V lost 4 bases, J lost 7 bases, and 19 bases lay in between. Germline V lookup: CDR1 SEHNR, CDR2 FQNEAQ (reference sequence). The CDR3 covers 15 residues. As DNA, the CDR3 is TGTGCCAGCAGCTCCCGACAGGATTCCTCGGGTGGCTACACCTTC. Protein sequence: CASSSRQDSSGGYTF.

The CDR3 is CASSVAGGTDTQYF. CDR3 nucleotide sequence: TGTGCCAGCAGTGTAGCGGGGGGCACAGATACGCAGTATTTT. The chain recombines TRBV25-1 with TRBJ2-3; 9 bases fit TRBD2. The germline gives CDR1 MGHDK, CDR2 SYGVNS. CDR3 length: 14 residues. The junction had 0 bases not matched to a gene; V was cut back by 4 bases and J by 1 base.

The CDR3 here is CASSLGAGGGNTEAFF. DNA of the CDR3: TGTGCCAGCAGCTTAGGGGCAGGGGGAGGGAACACTGAAGCTTTCTTT. The chain employs TRBV7-2 and TRBJ1-1; 7 positions match TRBD1. CDR1 is SGHTA and CDR2 is FQGNSA in the germline V gene. The junction had 6 bases not matched to a gene; V was cut back by 1 base and J by 1 base. The CDR3 contains 16 residues.

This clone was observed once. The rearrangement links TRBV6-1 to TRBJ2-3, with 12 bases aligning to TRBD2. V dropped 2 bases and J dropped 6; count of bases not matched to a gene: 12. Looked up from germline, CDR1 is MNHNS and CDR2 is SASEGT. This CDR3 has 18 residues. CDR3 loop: CASSEPTTSGGTQDTQYF. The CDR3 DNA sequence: TGTGCCAGCAGTGAACCCACTACTAGCGGGGGGACCCAGGATACGCAGTATTTT.

In DNA, the CDR3 is TGCAGCGCACAGTATTTGGCGACATACAATGAGCAGTTCTTC. This translates into CSAQYLATYNEQFF. The chain joins TRBV29-1 to TRBJ2-1; no clear D. Deletions cut 7 bases from V and 4 bases from J, with 17 bases between. Germline assignment: CDR1 SQVTM and CDR2 ANQGSEA. The CDR3 is 14 residues long.

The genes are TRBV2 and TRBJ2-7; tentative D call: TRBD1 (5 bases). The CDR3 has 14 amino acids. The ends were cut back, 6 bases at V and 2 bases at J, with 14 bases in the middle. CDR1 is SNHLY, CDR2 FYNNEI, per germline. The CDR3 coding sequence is TGTGCCAGCAGACAGGCAGGCCGAGCCTACGAGCAGTACTTC. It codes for CASRQAGRAYEQYF.

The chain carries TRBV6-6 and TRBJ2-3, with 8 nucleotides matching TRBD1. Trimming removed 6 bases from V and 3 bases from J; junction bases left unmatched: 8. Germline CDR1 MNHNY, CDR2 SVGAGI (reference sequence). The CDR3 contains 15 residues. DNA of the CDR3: TGTGCCAGCAGAGGGCCTGACAGGGGAACAGATACGCAGTATTTT. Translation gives CASRGPDRGTDTQYF.

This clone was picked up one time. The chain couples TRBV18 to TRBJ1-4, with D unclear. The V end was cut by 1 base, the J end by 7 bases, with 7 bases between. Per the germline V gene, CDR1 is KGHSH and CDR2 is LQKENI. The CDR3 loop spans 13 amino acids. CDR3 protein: CASSPRQSEKLFF. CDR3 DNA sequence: TGTGCCAGCTCACCACGGCAGTCTGAAAAACTGTTTTTT.

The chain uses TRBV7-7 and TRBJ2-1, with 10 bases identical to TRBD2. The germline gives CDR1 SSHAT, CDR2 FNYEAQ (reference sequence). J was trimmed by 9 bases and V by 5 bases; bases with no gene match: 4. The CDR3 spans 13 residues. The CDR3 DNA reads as TGTGCCAGCAGCCCACGGACTAGCGGTGAGCAGTTCTTC. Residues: CASSPRTSGEQFF.

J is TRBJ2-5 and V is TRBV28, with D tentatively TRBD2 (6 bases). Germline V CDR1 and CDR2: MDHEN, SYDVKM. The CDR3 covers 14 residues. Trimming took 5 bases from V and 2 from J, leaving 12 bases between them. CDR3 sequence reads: CASSIGGKQETQYF. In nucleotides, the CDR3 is TGTGCCAGCAGTATAGGCGGGAAGCAAGAGACCCAGTACTTC.

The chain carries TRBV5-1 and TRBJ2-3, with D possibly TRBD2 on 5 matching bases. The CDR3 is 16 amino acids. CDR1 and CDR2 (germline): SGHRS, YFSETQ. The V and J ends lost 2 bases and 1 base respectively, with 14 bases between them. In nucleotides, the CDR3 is TGCGCCAGCAGCTTACGGACTGGGTCTCGCACAGATACGCAGTATTTT. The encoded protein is CASSLRTGSRTDTQYF.

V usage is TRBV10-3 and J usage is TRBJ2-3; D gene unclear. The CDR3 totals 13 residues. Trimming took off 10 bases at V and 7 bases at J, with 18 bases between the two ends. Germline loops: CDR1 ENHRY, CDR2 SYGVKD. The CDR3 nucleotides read TGTGCCACCTCAGTGCCTTCCACCTATACGCAGTATTTT. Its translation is CATSVPSTYTQYF.

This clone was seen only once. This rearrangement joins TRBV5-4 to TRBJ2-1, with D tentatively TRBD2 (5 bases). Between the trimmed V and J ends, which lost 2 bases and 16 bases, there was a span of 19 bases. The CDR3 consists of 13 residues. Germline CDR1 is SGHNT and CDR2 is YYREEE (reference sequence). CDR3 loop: CASSFRGISTDFF. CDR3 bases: TGTGCCAGCAGCTTCCGAGGGATTAGTACCGATTTCTTC.

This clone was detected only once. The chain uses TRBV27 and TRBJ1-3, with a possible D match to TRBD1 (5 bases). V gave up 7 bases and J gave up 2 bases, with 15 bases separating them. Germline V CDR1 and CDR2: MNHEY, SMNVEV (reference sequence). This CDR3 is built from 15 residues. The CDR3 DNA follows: TGTGCCAGCACCGTAAGGGGCCCTACTGGAAACACCATATATTTT. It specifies CASTVRGPTGNTIYF.

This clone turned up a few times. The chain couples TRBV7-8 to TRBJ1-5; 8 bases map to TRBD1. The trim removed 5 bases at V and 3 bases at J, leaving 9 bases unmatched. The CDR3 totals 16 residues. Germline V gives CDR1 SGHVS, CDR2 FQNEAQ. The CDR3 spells CASSVSGTGVNQPQHF. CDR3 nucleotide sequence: TGTGCCAGCAGCGTCTCCGGGACAGGAGTCAATCAGCCCCAGCATTTT.

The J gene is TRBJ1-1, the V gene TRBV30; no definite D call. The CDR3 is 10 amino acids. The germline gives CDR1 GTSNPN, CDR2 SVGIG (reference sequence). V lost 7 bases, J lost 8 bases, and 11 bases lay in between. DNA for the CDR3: TGTGCCTCGACTCCGGTCGAAGCTTTCTTT. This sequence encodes CASTPVEAFF.

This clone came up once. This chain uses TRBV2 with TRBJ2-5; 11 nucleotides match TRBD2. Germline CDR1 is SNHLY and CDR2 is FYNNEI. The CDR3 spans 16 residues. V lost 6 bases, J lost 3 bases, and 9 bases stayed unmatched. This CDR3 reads CASSRISSGGEETQYF. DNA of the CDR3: TGTGCCAGCAGCCGGATCAGTAGCGGGGGGGAAGAGACCCAGTACTTC.

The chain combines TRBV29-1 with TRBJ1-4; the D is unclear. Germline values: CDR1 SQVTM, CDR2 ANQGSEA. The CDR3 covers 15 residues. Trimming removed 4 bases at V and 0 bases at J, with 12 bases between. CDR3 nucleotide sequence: TGCAGCGTTGGGGAGGCGCTTGCAACTAATGAAAAACTGTTTTTT. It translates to CSVGEALATNEKLFF.

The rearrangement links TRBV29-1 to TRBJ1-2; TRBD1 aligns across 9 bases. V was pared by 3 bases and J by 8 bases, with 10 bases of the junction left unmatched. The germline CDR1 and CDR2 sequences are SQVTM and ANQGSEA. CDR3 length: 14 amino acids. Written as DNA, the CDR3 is TGCAGCGTTGAGGGGGGACAGGGTGGTTACGGCTACACCTTC. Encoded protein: CSVEGGQGGYGYTF.